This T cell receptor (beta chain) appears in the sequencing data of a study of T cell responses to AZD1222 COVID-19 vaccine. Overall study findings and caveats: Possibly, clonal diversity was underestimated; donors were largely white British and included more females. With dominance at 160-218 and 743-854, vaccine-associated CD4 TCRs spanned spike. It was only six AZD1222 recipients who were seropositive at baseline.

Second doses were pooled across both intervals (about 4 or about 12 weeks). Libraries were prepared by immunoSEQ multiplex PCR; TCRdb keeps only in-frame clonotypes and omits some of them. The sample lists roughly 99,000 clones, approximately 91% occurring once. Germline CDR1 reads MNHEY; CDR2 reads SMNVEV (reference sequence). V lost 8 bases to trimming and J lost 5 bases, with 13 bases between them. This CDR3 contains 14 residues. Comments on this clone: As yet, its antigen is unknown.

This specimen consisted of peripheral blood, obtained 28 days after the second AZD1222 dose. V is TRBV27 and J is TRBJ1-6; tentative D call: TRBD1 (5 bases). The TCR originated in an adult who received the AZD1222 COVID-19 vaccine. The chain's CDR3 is CASQKGVHNSPLHF. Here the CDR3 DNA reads TGTGCCAGCCAGAAAGGGGTTCATAATTCACCCCTCCACTTT.